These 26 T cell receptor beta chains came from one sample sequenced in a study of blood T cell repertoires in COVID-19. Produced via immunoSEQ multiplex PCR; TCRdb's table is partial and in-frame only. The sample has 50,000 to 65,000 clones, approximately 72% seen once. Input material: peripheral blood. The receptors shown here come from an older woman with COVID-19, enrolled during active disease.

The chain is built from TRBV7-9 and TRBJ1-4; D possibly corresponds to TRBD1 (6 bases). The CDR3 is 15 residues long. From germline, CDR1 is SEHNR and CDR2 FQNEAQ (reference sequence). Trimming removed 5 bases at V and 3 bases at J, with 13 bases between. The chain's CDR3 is CASSPQGQANEKLFF. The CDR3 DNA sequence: TGTGCCAGCAGCCCACAGGGCCAGGCTAATGAAAAACTGTTTTTT. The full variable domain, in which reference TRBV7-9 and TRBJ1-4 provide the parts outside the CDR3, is DTGVSQNPRHKITKRGQNVTFRCDPISEHNRLYWYRQTLGQGPEFLTYFQNEAQLEKSRLLSDRFSAERPKGSFSTLEIQRTEQGDSAMYLCASSPQGQANEKLFFGSGTQLSVL.

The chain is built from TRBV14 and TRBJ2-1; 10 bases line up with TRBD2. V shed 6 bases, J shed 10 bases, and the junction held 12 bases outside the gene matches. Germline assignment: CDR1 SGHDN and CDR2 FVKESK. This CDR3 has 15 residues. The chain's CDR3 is CASSYAAGGEAEQFF. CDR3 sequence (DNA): TGTGCCAGCAGTTACGCAGCGGGAGGGGAGGCGGAGCAGTTCTTC. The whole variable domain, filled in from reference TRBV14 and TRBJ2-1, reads EAGVTQFPSHSVIEKGQTVTLRCDPISGHDNLYWYRRVMGKEIKFLLHFVKESKQDESGMPNNRFLAERTGGTYSTLKVQPAELEDSGVYFCASSYAAGGEAEQFFGPGTRLTVL.

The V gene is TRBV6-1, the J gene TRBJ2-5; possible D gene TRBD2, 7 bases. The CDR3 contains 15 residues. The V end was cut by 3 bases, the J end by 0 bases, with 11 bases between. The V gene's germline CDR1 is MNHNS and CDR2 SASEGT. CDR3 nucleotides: TGTGCCAGCAGTGAGGGGGGGCCGTACCAAGAGACCCAGTACTTC. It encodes CASSEGGPYQETQYF.

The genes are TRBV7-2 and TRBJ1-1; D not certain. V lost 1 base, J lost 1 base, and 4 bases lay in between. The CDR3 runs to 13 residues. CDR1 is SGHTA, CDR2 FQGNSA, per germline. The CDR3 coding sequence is TGTGCCAGCAGCTTAGGACAGAACACTGAAGCTTTCTTT. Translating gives CASSLGQNTEAFF.

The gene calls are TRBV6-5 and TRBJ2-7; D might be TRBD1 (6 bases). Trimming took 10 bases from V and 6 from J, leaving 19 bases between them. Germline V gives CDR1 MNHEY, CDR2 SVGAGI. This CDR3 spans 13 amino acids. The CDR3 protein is CAIDPGQGFEQYF. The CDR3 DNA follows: TGTGCCATTGACCCCGGCCAGGGGTTCGAGCAGTACTTC.

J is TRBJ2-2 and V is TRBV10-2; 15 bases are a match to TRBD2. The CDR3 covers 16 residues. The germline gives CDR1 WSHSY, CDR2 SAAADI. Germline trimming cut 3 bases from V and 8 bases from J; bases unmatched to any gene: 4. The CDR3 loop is CASSDRTSGGVGELFF. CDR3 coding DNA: TGCGCCAGCAGTGACCGGACTAGCGGGGGGGTAGGGGAGCTGTTTTTT.

CDR3 nucleotide sequence: TGTGCCATCCCGGGCCTAGCGGGAGCGTGGGCCTCCTACGAGCAGTACGTC. It translates to CAIPGLAGAWASYEQYV. The chain is built from TRBV9 and TRBJ2-7; 10 bases are shared with TRBD2. V shed 9 bases, J shed 0 bases, and the junction held 15 bases outside the gene matches. The CDR3 totals 17 residues. Germline-derived CDR1 and CDR2 are SGDLS and YYNGEE.

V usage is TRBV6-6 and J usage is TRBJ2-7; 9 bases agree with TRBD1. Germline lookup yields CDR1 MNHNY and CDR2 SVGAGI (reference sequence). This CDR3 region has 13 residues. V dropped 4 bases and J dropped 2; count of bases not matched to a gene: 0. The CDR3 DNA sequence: TGTGCCAGCAGTTGGGACAGGGCCTACGAGCAGTACGTC. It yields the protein CASSWDRAYEQYV.

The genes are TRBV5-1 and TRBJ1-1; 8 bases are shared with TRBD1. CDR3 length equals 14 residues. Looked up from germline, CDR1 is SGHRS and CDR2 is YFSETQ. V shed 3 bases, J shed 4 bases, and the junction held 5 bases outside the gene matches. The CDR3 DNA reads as TGCGCCAGCAGCTCACAGGGGGTTTTCACTGAAGCTTTCTTT. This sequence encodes CASSSQGVFTEAFF.

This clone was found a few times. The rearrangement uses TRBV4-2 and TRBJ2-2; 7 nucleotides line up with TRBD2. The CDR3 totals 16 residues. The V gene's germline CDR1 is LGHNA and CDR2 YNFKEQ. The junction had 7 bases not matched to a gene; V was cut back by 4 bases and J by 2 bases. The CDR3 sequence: CASSLGGRINTGELFF. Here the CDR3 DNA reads TGTGCCAGCAGCCTGGGGGGGAGGATAAACACCGGGGAGCTGTTTTTT.

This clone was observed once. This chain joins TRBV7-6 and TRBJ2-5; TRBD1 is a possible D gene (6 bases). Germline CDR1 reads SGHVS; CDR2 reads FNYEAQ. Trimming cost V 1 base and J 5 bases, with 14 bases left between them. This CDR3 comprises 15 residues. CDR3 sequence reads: CASSLGVTGLETQYF. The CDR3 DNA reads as TGTGCCAGCAGCTTAGGGGTAACAGGGTTGGAGACCCAGTACTTC.

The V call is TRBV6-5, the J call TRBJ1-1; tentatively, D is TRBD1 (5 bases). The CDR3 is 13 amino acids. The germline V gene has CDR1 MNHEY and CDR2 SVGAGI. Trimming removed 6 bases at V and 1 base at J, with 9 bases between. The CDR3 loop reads CASRQTENTEAFF. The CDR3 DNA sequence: TGTGCCAGCAGACAGACAGAGAACACTGAAGCTTTCTTT.

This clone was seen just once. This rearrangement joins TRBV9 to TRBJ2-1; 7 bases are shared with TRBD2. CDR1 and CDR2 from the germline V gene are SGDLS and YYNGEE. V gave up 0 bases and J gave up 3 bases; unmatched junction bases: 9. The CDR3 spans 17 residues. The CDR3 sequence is CASSVEALAASYNEQFF. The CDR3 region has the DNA TGTGCCAGCAGCGTAGAGGCGCTAGCGGCCAGCTACAATGAGCAGTTCTTC. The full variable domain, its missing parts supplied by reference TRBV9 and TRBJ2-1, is DSGVTQTPKHLITATGQRVTLRCSPRSGDLSVYWYQQSLDQGLQFLIQYYNGEERAKGNILERFSAQQFPDLHSELNLSSLELGDSALYFCASSVEALAASYNEQFFGPGTRLTVL.

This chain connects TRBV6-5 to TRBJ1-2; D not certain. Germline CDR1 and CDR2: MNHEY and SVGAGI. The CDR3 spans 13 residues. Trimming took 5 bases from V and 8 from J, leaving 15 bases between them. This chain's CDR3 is CASSRGDNGGYTF. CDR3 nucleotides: TGTGCCAGCAGTCGGGGAGACAACGGGGGCTACACCTTC.

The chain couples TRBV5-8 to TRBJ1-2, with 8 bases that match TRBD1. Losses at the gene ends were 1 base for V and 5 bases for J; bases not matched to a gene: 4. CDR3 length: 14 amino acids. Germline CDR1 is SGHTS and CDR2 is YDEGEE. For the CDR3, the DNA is TGTGCCAGCAGCTTGTTGACAGGGGATTATGGCTACACCTTC. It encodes CASSLLTGDYGYTF.

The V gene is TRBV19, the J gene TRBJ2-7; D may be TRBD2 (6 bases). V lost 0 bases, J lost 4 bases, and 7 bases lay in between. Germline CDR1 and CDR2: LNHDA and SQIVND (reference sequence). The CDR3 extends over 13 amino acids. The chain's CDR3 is CASSIEGGYEQYF. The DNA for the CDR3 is TGTGCCAGTAGTATAGAAGGAGGGTACGAGCAGTACTTC.

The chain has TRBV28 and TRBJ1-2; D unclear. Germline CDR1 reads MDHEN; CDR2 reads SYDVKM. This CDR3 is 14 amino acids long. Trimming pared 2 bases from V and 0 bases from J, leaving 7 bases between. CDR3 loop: CASSLTGTNYGYTF. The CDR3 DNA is TGTGCCAGCAGTTTAACGGGGACTAACTATGGCTACACCTTC.

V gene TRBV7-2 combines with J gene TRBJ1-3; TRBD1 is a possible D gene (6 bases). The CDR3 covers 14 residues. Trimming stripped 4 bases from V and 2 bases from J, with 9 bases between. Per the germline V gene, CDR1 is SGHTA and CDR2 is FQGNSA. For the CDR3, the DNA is TGTGCCAGCAGCTCCCAGGGGACTGGAAACACCATATATTTT. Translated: CASSSQGTGNTIYF.

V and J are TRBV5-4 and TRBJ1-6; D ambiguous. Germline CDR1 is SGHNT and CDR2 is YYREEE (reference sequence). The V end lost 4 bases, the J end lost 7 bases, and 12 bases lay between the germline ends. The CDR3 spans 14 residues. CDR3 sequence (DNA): TGTGCCAGCAGCCCCGGGGTCTCCAATTCACCCCTCCACTTT. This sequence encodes CASSPGVSNSPLHF.

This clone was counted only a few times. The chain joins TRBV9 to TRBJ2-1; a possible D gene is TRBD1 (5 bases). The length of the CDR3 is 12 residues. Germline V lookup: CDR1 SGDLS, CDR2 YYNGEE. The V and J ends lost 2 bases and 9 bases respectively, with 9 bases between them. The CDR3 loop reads CASSVMQGEQFF. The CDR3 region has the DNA TGTGCCAGCAGCGTTATGCAGGGTGAGCAGTTCTTC.

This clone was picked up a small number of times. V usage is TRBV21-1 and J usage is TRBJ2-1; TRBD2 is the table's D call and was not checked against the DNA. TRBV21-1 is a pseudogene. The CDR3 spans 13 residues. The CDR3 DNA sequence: TGTGCCAGCAGTCCCGGTAAATACAATGAGCAGTTCTTC. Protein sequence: CASSPGKYNEQFF.

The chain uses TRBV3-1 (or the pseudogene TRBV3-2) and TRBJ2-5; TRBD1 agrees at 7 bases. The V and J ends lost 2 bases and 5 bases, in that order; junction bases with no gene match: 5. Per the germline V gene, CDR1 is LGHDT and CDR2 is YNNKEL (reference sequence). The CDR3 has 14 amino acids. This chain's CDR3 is CASSQSRGLETQYF. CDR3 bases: TGTGCCAGCAGCCAATCAAGGGGGCTCGAGACCCAGTACTTC.

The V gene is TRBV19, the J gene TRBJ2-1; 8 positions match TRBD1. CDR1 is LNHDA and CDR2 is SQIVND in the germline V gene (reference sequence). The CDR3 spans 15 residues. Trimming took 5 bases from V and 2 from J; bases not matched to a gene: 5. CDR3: CASSRQGSTYNEQFF. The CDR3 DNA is TGTGCCAGTAGTCGACAGGGGTCGACCTACAATGAGCAGTTCTTC. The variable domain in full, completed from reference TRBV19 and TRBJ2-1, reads DGGITQSPKYLFRKEGQNVTLSCEQNLNHDAMYWYRQDPGQGLRLIYYSQIVNDFQKGDIAEGYSVSREKKESFPLTVTSAQKNPTAFYLCASSRQGSTYNEQFFGPGTRLTVL.

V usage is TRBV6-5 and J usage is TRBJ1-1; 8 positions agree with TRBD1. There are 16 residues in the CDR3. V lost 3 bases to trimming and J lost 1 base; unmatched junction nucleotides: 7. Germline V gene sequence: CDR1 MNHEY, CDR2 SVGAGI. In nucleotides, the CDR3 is TGTGCCAGCAGTTATCTGGGCCAGGGGGCGAACACTGAAGCTTTCTTT. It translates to CASSYLGQGANTEAFF.

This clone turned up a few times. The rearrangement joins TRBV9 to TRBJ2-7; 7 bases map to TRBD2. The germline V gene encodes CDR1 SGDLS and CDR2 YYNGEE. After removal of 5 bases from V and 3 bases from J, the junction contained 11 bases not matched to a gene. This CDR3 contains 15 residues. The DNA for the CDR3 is TGTGCCAGCAGTTTCGGGGGAGGGCGTAACTACGAGCAGTACTTC. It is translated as CASSFGGGRNYEQYF.

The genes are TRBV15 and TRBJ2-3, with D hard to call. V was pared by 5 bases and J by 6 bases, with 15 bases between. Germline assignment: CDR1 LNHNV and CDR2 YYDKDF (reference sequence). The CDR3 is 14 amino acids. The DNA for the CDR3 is TGTGCCACCAGCGTTCGACAAGTAGTGGATACGCAGTATTTT. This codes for CATSVRQVVDTQYF.